Shown below are 8 T cell receptor beta chains from a single sample sequenced in a study of blood T cell repertoires in COVID-19 (dated by TCRdb to about 2020). Receptor libraries were prepared by the immunoSEQ multiplex PCR assay. Not all clones reach the TCRdb copy of this immuneACCESS table, which keeps in-frame sequences only. Checked studies attribute under half of the gap to unresolved V genes and leave the rest unexplained. This sample has roughly 260,000 clones in its table, and roughly 87% of those were observed once. The ten largest clones take up around 6% of the sample. Sequencing was performed on PBMCs or T cells enriched from blood (not recorded which). Receptors originate from a woman younger than 45 with acute COVID-19.

The rearrangement uses TRBV2 and TRBJ2-1, with TRBD2 matching 10 bases. The germline V gene has CDR1 SNHLY and CDR2 FYNNEI. Trimming cost V 7 bases and J 5 bases; bases outside gene matches: 8. CDR3 length equals 15 residues. CDR3 sequence: CASTLLAGGNNEQFF. The CDR3 nucleotides read TGTGCCAGCACCCTATTAGCGGGGGGAAACAATGAGCAGTTCTTC.

The rearrangement joins TRBV28 to TRBJ2-7; 10 positions agree with TRBD2. Trimming took 2 bases from V and 0 from J; bases not matched to a gene: 10. Looked up from germline, CDR1 is MDHEN and CDR2 is SYDVKM. CDR3 size: 18 residues. The CDR3 protein is CASSLGASGRPSSYEQYF. CDR3 bases: TGTGCCAGCAGTTTAGGTGCTAGCGGGAGACCAAGCTCCTACGAGCAGTACTTC. Full variable domain (outside the CDR3, taken from reference TRBV28 and TRBJ2-7): DVKVTQSSRYLVKRTGEKVFLECVQDMDHENMFWYRQDPGLGLRLIYFSYDVKMKEKGDIPEGYSVSREKKERFSLILESASTNQTSMYLCASSLGASGRPSSYEQYFGPGTRLTVT.

This chain connects TRBV12-5 to TRBJ2-1, with D hard to call. V was trimmed by 7 bases and J by 9 bases, leaving 13 bases between them. Germline values: CDR1 LGHNT, CDR2 FRNRAP. The CDR3 is made up of 12 amino acids. The CDR3 loop reads CASARDEFEQFF. As DNA, the CDR3 is TGTGCTAGTGCTAGAGATGAGTTTGAGCAGTTCTTC.

This clone was found once. CDR3 protein: CASSIVVTGSEQYF. The DNA for the CDR3 is TGTGCCAGTAGTATAGTCGTCACAGGTTCCGAGCAGTACTTC. This chain links TRBV19 with TRBJ2-7; D might be TRBD1 (5 bases). Between the trimmed V and J ends, which lost 1 base and 6 bases, there was a span of 13 bases. This CDR3 has 14 residues. From germline, CDR1 is LNHDA and CDR2 SQIVND (reference sequence).

This clone occurred a few times. CDR3 in DNA: TGTGCCAGCAGCGAGACGCCAGGGAACTATGGCTACACCTTC. Amino acid sequence: CASSETPGNYGYTF. V is TRBV7-6 and J is TRBJ1-2, with a possible D match to TRBD1 (5 bases). The CDR3 is made up of 14 amino acids. Germline lookup yields CDR1 SGHVS and CDR2 FNYEAQ. Trimming pared 5 bases from V and 2 bases from J, leaving 12 bases between.

The CDR3 DNA is TGTGCCAGTAGGACCCTAGGGGTATGGGAGCCCCAGCATTTT. Its translation is CASRTLGVWEPQHF. V and J are TRBV19 and TRBJ1-5, with a possible D match to TRBD1 (5 bases). Germline values: CDR1 LNHDA, CDR2 SQIVND (reference sequence). Trimming took 6 bases from V and 8 from J, leaving 17 bases between them. This CDR3 comprises 14 residues.

This chain connects TRBV5-1 to TRBJ1-1; D unclear. The CDR3 runs 15 residues. V dropped 0 bases and J dropped 0 bases, with 9 bases sitting between them. Germline V lookup: CDR1 SGHRS, CDR2 YFSETQ. This chain's CDR3 is CASSLGAGMNTEAFF. CDR3 DNA: TGCGCCAGCAGCTTGGGTGCGGGGATGAACACTGAAGCTTTCTTT.

The V and J genes are TRBV4-1 and TRBJ2-5, with no clear D. Germline V gene lookup returns CDR1 MGHRA and CDR2 YSYEKL. This CDR3 has 13 residues. V lost 6 bases, J lost 0 bases, and 8 bases lay in between. In nucleotides, the CDR3 is TGCGCCAGCAGGCCCCGGGACCAAGAGACCCAGTACTTC. Its translation: CASRPRDQETQYF.